A single T cell receptor beta chain is shown here with its context. Its specificity is not known. These data originate in a study of shared clonotypes between healthy human individuals. Clones were sequenced by immunoSEQ multiplex PCR, and TCRdb holds only the in-frame ones, with some missing. The repertoire consists of fewer than 550,000 clones, with over 60% occurring once and the leading ten covering approximately 12%. Study findings and constraints: The low donor count limited represented genetic and exposure-history diversity. Researchers sampled only blood; tissue repertoires likely differ.

V lost 4 bases and J lost 8, with 23 bases in between. Per the germline V gene, CDR1 is LNHNV and CDR2 is YYDKDF (reference sequence). The CDR3 length is 16 residues. Every one of the donors was a Caucasian adult that lived in Nashville, Tennessee. This TCR came from a woman in her forties in good health. Some clones in this sample may be carry-over from other donors' samples. The specimen was PBMCs. V usage is TRBV15 and J usage is TRBJ1-2; TRBD1 might be the D (6 bases). The CDR3 reads CATSKGGGGREQGYTF. CDR3 coding DNA: TGTGCCACCAGCAAAGGTGGTGGGGGGCGCGAACAGGGCTACACCTTC.